Described below is a single T cell receptor (beta chain) sequence and its context. What it binds is unknown. J gave up 0 bases and V 3 bases, and 8 bases lay outside the gene matches. CDR1 is MGHRA, CDR2 YSYEKL, per germline. CDR3 length equals 18 residues. With 60 Vbeta and 13 Jbeta primers, the PCR was carried out. Method: immunoSEQ multiplex PCR; TCRdb's copy keeps in-frame clones and lacks some. The sample holds tens of thousands of clones. This sample stems from a study of cytomegalovirus exposure and HLA in healthy donors. Whole-study findings and limits: Later analysis found that TCR beta chains associated with HLA were more clonally expanded than other, equally common chains.

This clonotype originated in a woman in her 30s in good health and CMV-seropositive. The chain carries TRBV4-1 and TRBJ2-1, with 10 positions matching TRBD1. The specimen sequenced was PBMCs. CDR3 in amino acids: CASSQALGQGLSYNEQFF. CDR3 DNA sequence: TGCGCCAGCAGCCAGGCCTTGGGACAGGGGCTCTCCTACAATGAGCAGTTCTTC.